The 9 T cell receptor beta chains in this list originate from one sample, sequenced in a study of T cell repertoires and HLA-DP antigens. This table comes from immunoSEQ multiplex PCR, and its TCRdb copy is limited to in-frame clones, with some not included. Found here are about 89,000 clones, approximately 89% of them singletons; the top ten hold around 1.7%. Their target antigens are unknown. The specimen was CD4+ T cells from PBMCs. Source of these receptors: a man between 45 and 60 years old in good health and CMV-seronegative.

The chain has TRBV5-1 and TRBJ2-3; TRBD2 matches at 11 bases. The CDR3 is 15 residues long. V shed 4 bases, J shed 2 bases, and the junction held 3 bases outside the gene matches. From germline, CDR1 is SGHRS and CDR2 YFSETQ. CDR3 protein: CASSRLAGNTDTQYF. The CDR3 DNA follows: TGCGCCAGCAGCCGACTAGCGGGAAACACAGATACGCAGTATTTT.

This chain uses TRBV7-2 with TRBJ2-3, with 7 positions matching TRBD1. Per the germline V gene, CDR1 is SGHTA and CDR2 is FQGNSA. The CDR3 consists of 15 residues. J was trimmed by 4 bases and V by 2 bases; bases with no gene match: 6. The chain's CDR3 is CASSLQSTGSDTQYF. CDR3 nucleotide sequence: TGTGCCAGCAGCTTACAGTCGACAGGGTCAGATACGCAGTATTTT.

The gene calls are TRBV15 and TRBJ2-3; 9 bases line up with TRBD1. Germline V lookup: CDR1 LNHNV, CDR2 YYDKDF (reference sequence). This CDR3 region has 16 residues. V was pared by 0 bases and J by 1 base, with 2 bases of the junction left unmatched. The CDR3 protein is CATSRERTGGTDTQYF. The CDR3 region has the DNA TGTGCCACCAGCAGAGAGCGGACAGGGGGCACAGATACGCAGTATTTT.

The rearrangement uses TRBV7-8 and TRBJ2-5; 10 nucleotides match TRBD2. CDR3 length equals 15 residues. Germline assignment: CDR1 SGHVS and CDR2 FQNEAQ. Unmatched junction bases numbered 8, after V lost 4 bases and J lost 6 bases. CDR3 sequence: CASSSSGRALQTQYF. The CDR3 DNA reads as TGTGCCAGCAGCTCGAGCGGGAGGGCCCTGCAGACCCAGTACTTC.

V is TRBV27 and J is TRBJ2-2, with 10 bases identical to TRBD1. In germline, CDR1 is MNHEY, CDR2 SMNVEV (reference sequence). The CDR3 is made up of 18 amino acids. The V segment lost 5 bases and the J segment 7 bases; nucleotides outside the gene matches: 16. In DNA, the CDR3 is TGTGCCAGCAGTAGTCGGAAGTTGGGGACAGGGGAGGTCGGGGAGCTGTTTTTT. This translates into CASSSRKLGTGEVGELFF.

The V gene is TRBV7-2, the J gene TRBJ2-2; D gene uncertain. CDR3 size: 16 residues. Germline-derived CDR1 and CDR2 are SGHTA and FQGNSA. Trimming pared 1 base from V and 1 base from J, leaving 10 bases between. In DNA, the CDR3 is TGTGCCAGCAGCTTAGTCGCAGGTCAGAACACCGGGGAGCTGTTTTTT. The encoded protein is CASSLVAGQNTGELFF.

This clone was detected once. The chain uses TRBV9 and TRBJ2-4; D may be TRBD1 (5 bases). The V end was cut by 6 bases, the J end by 5 bases, with 15 bases between. Germline V gene lookup returns CDR1 SGDLS and CDR2 YYNGEE. The CDR3 extends over 14 amino acids. CDR3 DNA: TGTGCCAGCAATTTAGGAGACAGTCAAAACATTCAGTACTTC. Its translation: CASNLGDSQNIQYF.

This chain connects TRBV5-1 to TRBJ1-6; D ambiguous. The V gene's germline CDR1 is SGHRS and CDR2 YFSETQ. Trimming removed 7 bases at V and 4 bases at J, with 9 bases between. There are 13 residues in the CDR3. Here the CDR3 reads CASGRDYNSPLHF. DNA for the CDR3: TGCGCCAGCGGTAGAGATTATAATTCACCCCTCCACTTT.

The chain recombines TRBV27 with TRBJ1-5; maybe TRBD1 (5 bases). This CDR3 region has 14 residues. Germline V gene data show CDR1 as MNHEY and CDR2 as SMNVEV (reference sequence). The ends were cut back, 0 bases at V and 6 bases at J, with 9 bases in the middle. As DNA, the CDR3 is TGTGCCAGCAGTTTATCCGGGGCCAGTCAGCCCCAGCATTTT. Translating gives CASSLSGASQPQHF.